This passage covers 18 T cell receptor beta chains from one sample sequenced in a study of blood T cells in healthy people across ages. Through a sample-barcoded 5' primer and a J-beta primer mix, a second PCR was run for roughly 7 to 12 cycles. Each CDR3 protein is one row after TCRdb ran MiXCR on the 5' RACE reads. The sample lists over 950,000 distinct CDR3 sequences; approximately 38% were seen once. Material for sequencing was blood. These receptors were collected from a man between 18 and 29 years old in good health.

This clonotype was counted a few times. This rearrangement joins TRBV5-1 to TRBJ1-1; D perhaps matches TRBD1 (5 bases). CDR1 is SGHRS, CDR2 YFSETQ, per germline. Trimming shortened V by 7 bases and J by 1 base, and 17 bases separated the two germline ends. The CDR3 covers 15 residues. CDR3 amino acids: CASRHRDLENTEAFF. Here the CDR3 DNA reads TGCGCCAGCCGCCACCGGGACCTGGAGAACACTGAAGCTTTCTTT. The whole variable domain, filled in from reference TRBV5-1 and TRBJ1-1, reads KAGVTQTPRYLIKTRGQQVTLSCSPISGHRSVSWYQQTPGQGLQFLFEYFSETQRNKGNFPGRFSGRQFSNSRSEMNVSTLELGDSALYLCASRHRDLENTEAFFGQGTRLTVV.

The CDR3 DNA reads TGTGCCAGCTCACCACAGGGGAAGTTCGCAACCAAAAACATTCAGTACTTC. It specifies CASSPQGKFATKNIQYF. This chain connects TRBV18 to TRBJ2-4; tentative D call: TRBD1 (5 bases). Germline V CDR1 and CDR2: KGHSH, LQKENI. The V and J ends lost 1 base and 2 bases respectively, with 15 bases between them. The CDR3 length is 17 residues.

The table lists this clonotype with a count of one. The chain joins TRBV20-1 to TRBJ2-1, with D possibly matching TRBD2 (5 bases). Germline V gene sequence: CDR1 DFQATT, CDR2 SNEGSKA (reference sequence). Trimming stripped 4 bases from V and 7 bases from J, with 20 bases between. The CDR3 runs 15 residues. The CDR3: CSATPPSRISNEQFF. Written as DNA, the CDR3 is TGCAGTGCTACCCCCCCTAGCAGGATCTCTAATGAGCAGTTCTTC.

This clonotype was seen a single time. V and J are TRBV9 and TRBJ2-7; D is undetermined. This CDR3 has 14 residues. Looked up from germline, CDR1 is SGDLS and CDR2 is YYNGEE. The V and J ends lost 4 bases and 3 bases respectively, with 14 bases between them. In DNA, the CDR3 is TGTGCCAGCAGCCCCCGTGTGGGAAACTACGAGCAGTACTTC. It yields the protein CASSPRVGNYEQYF.

This clonotype has a count of ten or more. The gene calls are TRBV4-1 and TRBJ1-4; no reliable D call. Deletions cut 6 bases from V and 3 bases from J, with 11 bases between. Germline loops: CDR1 MGHRA, CDR2 YSYEKL. This CDR3 has 14 amino acids. The CDR3 coding sequence is TGCGCCAGCAGAATTCGGGCGGCTAATGAAAAACTGTTTTTT. Its protein is CASRIRAANEKLFF.

Only a few counts were recorded for this clonotype. The V call is TRBV7-2, the J call TRBJ2-3, with unresolved D. Germline V gene data show CDR1 as SGHTA and CDR2 as FQGNSA. V shed 3 bases and J shed 4 bases, with 11 bases lying between them. This CDR3 comprises 14 residues. DNA for the CDR3: TGTGCCAGCAGCTTCAATATAGGGCCAGATACGCAGTATTTT. Translation: CASSFNIGPDTQYF.

In this sample, this clonotype turned up once. The chain is built from TRBV12-3 or TRBV12-4 and TRBJ2-2; D is undetermined. V lost 2 bases to trimming and J lost 8 bases, with 12 bases between them. CDR3 length: 14 residues. The CDR3 DNA sequence: TGTGCCAGCAGTTTAAGTACAGCACCAGGGGAGCTGTTTTTT. It encodes CASSLSTAPGELFF.

This clonotype was detected a few times. The chain carries TRBV7-2 and TRBJ2-3; D possibly corresponds to TRBD1 (5 bases). Germline V lookup: CDR1 SGHTA, CDR2 FQGNSA. Trimming took off 2 bases at V and 2 bases at J, with 11 bases between the two ends. The CDR3 covers 15 residues. The CDR3 region has the DNA TGTGCCAGCAGCTTAAGGGGTCAGATCACAGATACGCAGTATTTT. It specifies CASSLRGQITDTQYF.

The J gene is TRBJ2-7, the V gene TRBV27, with TRBD2 identical over 9 bases. The CDR3 runs 15 residues. Germline V gene lookup returns CDR1 MNHEY and CDR2 SMNVEV (reference sequence). V shed 7 bases and J 2 bases; nucleotides not matched to a gene: 9. CDR3 loop: CASTYSGTSPYEQYF. The CDR3 DNA reads TGTGCCAGCACCTATTCAGGGACTAGCCCCTACGAGCAGTACTTC.

This sequence joins TRBV20-1 and TRBJ1-5; perhaps TRBD1 as D (5 bases). The CDR3 consists of 16 residues. Germline loops: CDR1 DFQATT, CDR2 SNEGSKA (reference sequence). Trimming left V 3 bases short and J 0 bases short, with 15 bases between. This CDR3 reads CSARWGQGYSNQPQHF. CDR3 DNA sequence: TGCAGTGCTAGGTGGGGCCAAGGGTATAGCAATCAGCCCCAGCATTTT.

This clonotype was recorded once. V gene TRBV9 combines with J gene TRBJ1-5; the D gene is possibly TRBD1 (5 bases). The CDR3 runs 13 residues. Germline values: CDR1 SGDLS, CDR2 YYNGEE. Trimming stripped 1 base from V and 7 bases from J, with 9 bases between. CDR3 residues: CASSVYGGQPQHF. For the CDR3, the DNA is TGTGCCAGCAGCGTATATGGGGGACAGCCCCAGCATTTT.

The chain has TRBV2 and TRBJ2-2; D is ambiguous. V was trimmed by 4 bases and J by 6 bases, leaving 15 bases between them. The CDR3 totals 15 residues. From germline, CDR1 is SNHLY and CDR2 FYNNEI. The CDR3, as DNA: TGTGCCAGCAGTGGGAACAAGGCTTTGGCCGGGGAGCTGTTTTTT. Its translation: CASSGNKALAGELFF.

The J gene is TRBJ1-5, the V gene TRBV6-5, with D uncertain. Per germline, CDR1 MNHEY and CDR2 SVGAGI. This CDR3 spans 16 amino acids. Trimming pared 1 base from V and 6 bases from J, leaving 16 bases between. The CDR3 spells CASSYFVAGFLQPQHF. In nucleotides, the CDR3 is TGTGCCAGCAGTTACTTTGTTGCCGGGTTTCTTCAGCCCCAGCATTTT.

The CDR3 DNA is TGCAGTGCTACAGGCCACGAAAGCTACAATGAGCAGTACTTC. Protein sequence: CSATGHESYNEQYF. The chain carries TRBV20-1 and TRBJ2-7; no clear D gene. Germline CDR1 reads DFQATT; CDR2 reads SNEGSKA (reference sequence). There are 14 residues in the CDR3. Between the trimmed V and J ends, which lost 4 bases and 7 bases, there was a span of 20 bases.

The chain links TRBV9 to TRBJ2-1; 9 bases fit TRBD2. The CDR3 sequence is 15 residues long. The junction had 7 bases not matched to a gene; V was cut back by 3 bases and J by 6 bases. Germline-derived CDR1 and CDR2 are SGDLS and YYNGEE. CDR3 loop: CASSERTSDSNEQFF. Written as DNA, the CDR3 is TGTGCCAGCAGCGAAAGGACTAGCGATAGCAATGAGCAGTTCTTC.

The V gene is TRBV6-6, the J gene TRBJ1-4; D not resolved. Germline CDR1 MNHNY, CDR2 SVGAGI (reference sequence). V dropped 2 bases and J dropped 3 bases, with 10 bases sitting between them. This CDR3 is built from 15 residues. CDR3 sequence reads: CASSYPGLANEKLFF. The CDR3 bases are TGTGCCAGCAGTTACCCGGGTTTAGCTAATGAAAAACTGTTTTTT.

This clonotype was recorded a few times. The chain links TRBV25-1 to TRBJ2-5, with a possible D match to TRBD1 (7 bases). From germline, CDR1 is MGHDK and CDR2 SYGVNS. The V end was cut by 0 bases, the J end by 5 bases, with 13 bases between. CDR3 length: 15 residues. CDR3 nucleotide sequence: TGTGCCAGCAGTGAATATCAGGGGGGTTGGGAGACCCAGTACTTC. It translates to CASSEYQGGWETQYF.

The rearrangement uses TRBV7-9 and TRBJ2-7, with 9 bases identical to TRBD2. The better agreement between TRBJ2-4 and the DNA end casts doubt on the J call. From germline, CDR1 is SEHNR and CDR2 FQNEAQ (reference sequence). This CDR3 comprises 14 residues. This chain's CDR3 is CASSFPSGALIQYF. CDR3 bases: TGTGCCAGCAGCTTCCCTAGCGGGGCTCTCATTCAGTACTTC.